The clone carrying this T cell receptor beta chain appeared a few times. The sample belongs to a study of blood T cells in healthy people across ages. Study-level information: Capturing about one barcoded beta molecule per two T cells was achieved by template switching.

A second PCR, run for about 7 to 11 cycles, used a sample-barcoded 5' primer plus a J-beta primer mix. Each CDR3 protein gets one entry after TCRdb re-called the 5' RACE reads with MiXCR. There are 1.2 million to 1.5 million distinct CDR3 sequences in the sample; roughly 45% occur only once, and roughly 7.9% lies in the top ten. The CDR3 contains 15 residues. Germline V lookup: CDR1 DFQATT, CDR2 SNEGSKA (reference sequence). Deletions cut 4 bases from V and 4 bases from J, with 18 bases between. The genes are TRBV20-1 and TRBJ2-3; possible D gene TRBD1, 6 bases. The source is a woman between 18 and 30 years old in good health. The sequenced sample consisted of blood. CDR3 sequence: CSAIRDTSGADTQYF. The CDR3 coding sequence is TGCAGTGCTATCCGGGACACCAGTGGGGCAGATACGCAGTATTTT.